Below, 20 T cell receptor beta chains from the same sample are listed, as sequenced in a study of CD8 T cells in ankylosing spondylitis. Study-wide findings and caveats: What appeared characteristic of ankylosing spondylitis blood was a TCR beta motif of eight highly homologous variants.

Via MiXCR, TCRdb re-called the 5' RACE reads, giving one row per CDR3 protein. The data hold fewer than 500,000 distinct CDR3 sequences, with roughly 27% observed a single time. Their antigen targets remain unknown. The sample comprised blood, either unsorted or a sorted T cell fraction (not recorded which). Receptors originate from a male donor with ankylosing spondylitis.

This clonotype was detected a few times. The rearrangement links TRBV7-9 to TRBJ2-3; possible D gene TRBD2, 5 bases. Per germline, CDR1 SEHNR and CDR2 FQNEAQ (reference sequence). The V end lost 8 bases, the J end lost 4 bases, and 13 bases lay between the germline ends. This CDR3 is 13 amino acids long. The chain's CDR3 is CASGLRGADTQYF. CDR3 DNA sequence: TGTGCCAGCGGTCTACGGGGAGCAGATACGCAGTATTTT.

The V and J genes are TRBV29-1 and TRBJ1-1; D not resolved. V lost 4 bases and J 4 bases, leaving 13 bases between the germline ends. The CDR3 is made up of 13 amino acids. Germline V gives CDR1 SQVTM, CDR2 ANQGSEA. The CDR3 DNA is TGCAGCGTTGGTACGGTGGGGAGCACTGAAGCTTTCTTT. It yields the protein CSVGTVGSTEAFF.

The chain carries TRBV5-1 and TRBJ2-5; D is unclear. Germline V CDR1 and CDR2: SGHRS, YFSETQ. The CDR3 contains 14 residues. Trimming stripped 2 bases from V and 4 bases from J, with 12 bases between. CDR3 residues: CASSFHPAAETQYF. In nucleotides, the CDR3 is TGCGCCAGCAGCTTTCACCCCGCGGCAGAGACCCAGTACTTC.

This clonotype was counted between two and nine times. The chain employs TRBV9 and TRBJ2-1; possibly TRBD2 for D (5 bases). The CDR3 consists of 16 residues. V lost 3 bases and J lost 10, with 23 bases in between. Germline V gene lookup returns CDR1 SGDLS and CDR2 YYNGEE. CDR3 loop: CASSDSTPTNTREQFF. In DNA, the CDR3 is TGTGCCAGCAGCGACTCGACTCCGACGAATACTAGAGAGCAGTTCTTC.

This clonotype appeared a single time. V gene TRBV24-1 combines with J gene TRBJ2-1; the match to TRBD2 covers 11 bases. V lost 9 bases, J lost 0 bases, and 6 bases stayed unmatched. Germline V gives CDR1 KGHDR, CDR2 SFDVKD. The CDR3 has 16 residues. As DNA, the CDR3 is TGTGCCACCCTAGGGACTAGCGGTAGCTCCTACAATGAGCAGTTCTTC. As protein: CATLGTSGSSYNEQFF.

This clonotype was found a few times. CDR3 protein: CASSSVRTEAFF. As DNA, the CDR3 is TGTGCCAGCAGTTCCGTAAGGACTGAAGCTTTCTTT. The gene calls are TRBV12-3 or TRBV12-4 and TRBJ1-1; D not resolved. V dropped 4 bases and J dropped 5 bases, with 8 bases sitting between them. The CDR3 consists of 12 residues.

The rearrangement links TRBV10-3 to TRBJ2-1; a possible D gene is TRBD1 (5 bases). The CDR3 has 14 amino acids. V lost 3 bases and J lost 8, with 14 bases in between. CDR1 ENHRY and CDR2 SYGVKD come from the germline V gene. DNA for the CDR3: TGTGCCATCAGTGAAGGGGTGAAGAGTTATGAGCAGTTCTTC. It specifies CAISEGVKSYEQFF.

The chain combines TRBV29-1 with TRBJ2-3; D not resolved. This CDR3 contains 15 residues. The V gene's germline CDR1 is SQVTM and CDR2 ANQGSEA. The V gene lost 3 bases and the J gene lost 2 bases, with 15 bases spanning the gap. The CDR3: CSVERGVSNTDTQYF. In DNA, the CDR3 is TGCAGCGTTGAGCGCGGTGTTTCTAACACAGATACGCAGTATTTT.

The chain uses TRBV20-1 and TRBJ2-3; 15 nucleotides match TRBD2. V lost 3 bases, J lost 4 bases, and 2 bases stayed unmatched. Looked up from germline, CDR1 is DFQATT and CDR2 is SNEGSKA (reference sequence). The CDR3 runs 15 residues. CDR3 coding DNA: TGCAGTGCTAGGGGACTAGCGGGAGGCGCAGATACGCAGTATTTT. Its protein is CSARGLAGGADTQYF.

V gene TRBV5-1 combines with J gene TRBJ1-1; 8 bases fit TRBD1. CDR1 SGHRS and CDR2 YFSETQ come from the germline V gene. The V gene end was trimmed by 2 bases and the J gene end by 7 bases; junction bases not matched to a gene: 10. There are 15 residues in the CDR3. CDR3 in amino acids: CASSLGQGTLYEAFF. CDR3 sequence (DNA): TGCGCCAGCAGCTTAGGACAGGGAACATTATATGAAGCTTTCTTT.

CDR3 residues: CSARGEETQYF. The CDR3 DNA reads as TGCAGTGCTAGAGGCGAAGAGACCCAGTACTTC. V is TRBV20-1 and J is TRBJ2-5, with unresolved D. V dropped 1 base and J dropped 3 bases, with 3 bases sitting between them. This CDR3 contains 11 residues. The V gene's germline CDR1 is DFQATT and CDR2 SNEGSKA (reference sequence).

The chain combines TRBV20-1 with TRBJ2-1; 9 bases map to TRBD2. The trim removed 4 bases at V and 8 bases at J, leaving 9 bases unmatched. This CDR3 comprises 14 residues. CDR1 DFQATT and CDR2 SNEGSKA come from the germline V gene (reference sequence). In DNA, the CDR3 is TGCAGTGCTATAAAGTCTAGCGGGATCGATGAGCAGTTCTTC. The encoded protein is CSAIKSSGIDEQFF.

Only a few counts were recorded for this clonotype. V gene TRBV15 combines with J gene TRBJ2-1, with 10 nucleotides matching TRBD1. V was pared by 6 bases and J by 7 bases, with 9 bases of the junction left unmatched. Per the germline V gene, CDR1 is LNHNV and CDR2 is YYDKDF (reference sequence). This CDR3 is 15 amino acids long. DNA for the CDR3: TGTGCCACCAGTATGGGTTTGGGACAGGGGAATGAGCAGTTCTTC. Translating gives CATSMGLGQGNEQFF.

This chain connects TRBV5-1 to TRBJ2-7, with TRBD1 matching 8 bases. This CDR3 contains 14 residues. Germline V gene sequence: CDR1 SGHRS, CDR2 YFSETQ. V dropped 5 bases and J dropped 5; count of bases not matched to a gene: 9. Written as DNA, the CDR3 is TGCGCCAGCAGGACCGACAGGGGTTATAACGAGCAGTACTTC. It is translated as CASRTDRGYNEQYF.

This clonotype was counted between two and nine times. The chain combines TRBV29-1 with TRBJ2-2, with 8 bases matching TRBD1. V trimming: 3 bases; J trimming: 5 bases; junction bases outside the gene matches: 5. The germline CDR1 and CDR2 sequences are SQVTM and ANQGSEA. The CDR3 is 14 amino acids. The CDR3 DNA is TGCAGCGTTGATACAGGGGGGTGGACCGGGGAGCTGTTTTTT. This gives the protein CSVDTGGWTGELFF.

In DNA, the CDR3 is TGCAGTGGACTAGGTCACACCGGGGAGCTGTTTTTT. Residues: CSGLGHTGELFF. The rearrangement links TRBV20-1 to TRBJ2-2, with a weak D call TRBD2 (6 bases). The germline CDR1 and CDR2 sequences are DFQATT and SNEGSKA (reference sequence). This CDR3 comprises 12 residues. V lost 7 bases, J lost 3 bases, and 9 bases lay in between.

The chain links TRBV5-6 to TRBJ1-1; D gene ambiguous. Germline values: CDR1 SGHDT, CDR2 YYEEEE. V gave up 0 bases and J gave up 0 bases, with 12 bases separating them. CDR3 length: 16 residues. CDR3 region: CASSLGRRFMNTEAFF. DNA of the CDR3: TGTGCCAGCAGCTTGGGGCGCCGATTCATGAACACTGAAGCTTTCTTT.

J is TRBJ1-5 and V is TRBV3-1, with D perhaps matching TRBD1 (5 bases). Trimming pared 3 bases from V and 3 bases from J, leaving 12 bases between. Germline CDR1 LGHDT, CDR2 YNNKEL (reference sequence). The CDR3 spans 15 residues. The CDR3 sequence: CASSQDRDLNQPQHF. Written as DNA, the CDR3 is TGTGCCAGCAGCCAGGACCGGGACCTCAATCAGCCCCAGCATTTT.

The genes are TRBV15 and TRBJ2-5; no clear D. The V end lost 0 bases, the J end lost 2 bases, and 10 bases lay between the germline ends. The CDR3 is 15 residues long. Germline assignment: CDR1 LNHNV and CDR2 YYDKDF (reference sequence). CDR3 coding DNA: TGTGCCACCAGCAGAGACAGGATTATGCAAGAGACCCAGTACTTC. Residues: CATSRDRIMQETQYF.

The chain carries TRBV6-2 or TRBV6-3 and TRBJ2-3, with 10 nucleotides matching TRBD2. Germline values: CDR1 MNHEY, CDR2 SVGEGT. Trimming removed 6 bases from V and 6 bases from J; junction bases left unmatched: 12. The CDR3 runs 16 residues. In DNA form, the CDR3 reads TGTGCCAGCAGCCTCCGGGTAGCGGGAGGTCTGGATACGCAGTATTTT. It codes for CASSLRVAGGLDTQYF.